Detailed here is one T cell receptor beta chain. Its antigen remains unknown. Germline loops: CDR1 SGDLS, CDR2 YYNGEE. The CDR3 contains 15 residues. The junction had 12 bases not matched to a gene; V was cut back by 3 bases and J by 9 bases. This specimen belongs to a study of cytomegalovirus exposure and HLA in healthy donors. The study's findings and limits: Presence/absence analyses assumed roughly uniform sequencing depth across donors. Analysis was performed later, and it showed HLA-associated TCR beta chains to be more clonally expanded than equally common others.

Researchers ran the PCR with 60 Vbeta and 13 Jbeta primers. The protocol was immunoSEQ multiplex PCR, while the TCRdb copy is restricted to in-frame clones and leaves out a portion. The sample table sets out around 42,000 clones. The chain couples TRBV9 to TRBJ2-7, with 10 bases identical to TRBD2. This TCR derives from a man in his thirties or forties in good health and CMV-seronegative. Source material: PBMCs. The CDR3 loop reads CASSGGLAGDLRQYF. DNA of the CDR3: TGTGCCAGCAGCGGGGGGCTAGCGGGAGATCTCCGGCAGTACTTC.